One and the same sample provided the 23 T cell receptor beta chains below, sequenced in a study of blood T cell repertoires in COVID-19. Clones were sequenced by immunoSEQ multiplex PCR, and TCRdb holds only the in-frame ones, with some missing. The sample lists more than 300,000 clones, 90% occurring once. What was sequenced was PBMCs or T cells enriched from blood (not recorded which). These receptors were taken from a woman in her 30s who had been exposed to COVID-19.

The genes are TRBV5-1 and TRBJ1-4; 7 bases agree with TRBD1. The germline CDR1 and CDR2 sequences are SGHRS and YFSETQ. V was clipped by 0 bases and J by 8 bases; unmatched bases: 7. The CDR3 consists of 15 residues. For the CDR3, the DNA is TGCGCCAGCAGCTTGGAGAGACAGGGAGGCGAAAAACTGTTTTTT. It codes for CASSLERQGGEKLFF.

This clone is a singleton in its sample. The J gene is TRBJ1-1, the V gene TRBV2; 8 bases match TRBD1. The germline V gene encodes CDR1 SNHLY and CDR2 FYNNEI. This CDR3 contains 16 residues. J lost 0 bases, V lost 3 bases, and 6 bases had no gene match. The CDR3 nucleotides are TGTGCCAGCAGTGATCTGGGACAGGTGCTGAACACTGAAGCTTTCTTT. It codes for CASSDLGQVLNTEAFF.

This chain links TRBV29-1 with TRBJ1-1, with 8 bases lining up with TRBD1. This CDR3 is 14 amino acids long. CDR1 and CDR2 from the germline V gene are SQVTM and ANQGSEA. V lost 4 bases, J lost 7 bases, and 11 bases stayed unmatched. The CDR3 protein is CSVADAGTGGEAFF. DNA of the CDR3: TGCAGCGTTGCCGATGCGGGGACAGGAGGTGAAGCTTTCTTT. Full variable domain (missing parts from reference TRBV29-1 and TRBJ1-1): SAVISQKPSRDICQRGTSLTIQCQVDSQVTMMFWYRQQPGQSLTLIATANQGSEATYESGFVIDKFPISRPNLTFSTLTVSNMSPEDSSIYLCSVADAGTGGEAFFGQGTRLTVV.

The genes are TRBV4-3 and TRBJ1-1; 7 bases agree with TRBD1. This CDR3 contains 15 residues. V dropped 0 bases and J dropped 3; count of bases not matched to a gene: 4. Per germline, CDR1 LGHNA and CDR2 YSLEER. CDR3 sequence: CASSQELGQHTEAFF. The CDR3 DNA reads TGCGCCAGCAGCCAAGAGCTGGGACAGCACACTGAAGCTTTCTTT.

The chain recombines TRBV2 with TRBJ2-7; 8 bases map to TRBD1. Trimming cost V 6 bases and J 6 bases; bases outside gene matches: 4. This CDR3 is 12 amino acids long. Per germline, CDR1 SNHLY and CDR2 FYNNEI. CDR3 coding DNA: TGTGCCAGCAGCACGACAGGGGTCGAGCAGTACTTC. Its protein is CASSTTGVEQYF. Drawing the rest from reference TRBV2 and TRBJ2-7, the complete variable domain is EPEVTQTPSHQVTQMGQEVILRCVPISNHLYFYWYRQILGQKVEFLVSFYNNEISEKSEIFDDQFSVERPDGSNFTLKIRSTKLEDSAMYFCASSTTGVEQYFGPGTRLTVT.

The chain joins TRBV3-1 (or the pseudogene TRBV3-2) to TRBJ2-5, with 7 bases lining up with TRBD1. V was clipped by 4 bases and J by 1 base; unmatched bases: 6. This CDR3 is built from 15 residues. CDR1 LGHDT and CDR2 YNNKEL come from the germline V gene (reference sequence). The CDR3 sequence is CASSRQGRTQETQYF. The DNA of the CDR3 is TGTGCCAGCAGCCGACAGGGAAGAACCCAAGAGACCCAGTACTTC.

V usage is TRBV6-4 and J usage is TRBJ1-6; no definite D call. Trimming took 6 bases from V and 3 from J, leaving 12 bases between them. The CDR3 is 15 residues long. The germline V gene has CDR1 MRHNA and CDR2 SNTAGT. The CDR3 coding sequence is TGTGCCAGCAGGGAGGACTTAAACTATAATTCACCCCTCCACTTT. Translation: CASREDLNYNSPLHF.

This chain links TRBV30 with TRBJ1-4, with D possibly matching TRBD1 (6 bases). V lost 5 bases and J lost 5, with 9 bases in between. The CDR3 is made up of 12 amino acids. Germline V gene lookup returns CDR1 GTSNPN and CDR2 SVGIG (reference sequence). The CDR3 sequence is CAWDRPNEKLFF. CDR3 DNA sequence: TGTGCCTGGGACAGGCCAAATGAAAAACTGTTTTTT.

DNA for the CDR3: TGTGCCAGCAGCCAAGATGGAGATCAGCCCCAGCATTTT. Its protein is CASSQDGDQPQHF. The chain employs TRBV3-1 (or the pseudogene TRBV3-2) and TRBJ1-5; D gene ambiguous. V was shortened by 0 bases and J by 5 bases, with 5 bases between the two germline ends. Germline lookup yields CDR1 LGHDT and CDR2 YNNKEL (reference sequence). The CDR3 totals 13 residues.

The rearrangement links TRBV5-5 to TRBJ1-1; D gene ambiguous. Germline V gene lookup returns CDR1 SGHKS and CDR2 YYEKEE (reference sequence). This CDR3 contains 16 residues. Trimming took off 2 bases at V and 0 bases at J, with 14 bases between the two ends. Written as DNA, the CDR3 is TGTGCCAGCAGCTTTAACCCAAGAGCCATGAACACTGAAGCTTTCTTT. This gives the protein CASSFNPRAMNTEAFF.

V usage is TRBV5-1 and J usage is TRBJ1-5; 8 bases agree with TRBD1. CDR1 SGHRS and CDR2 YFSETQ come from the germline V gene. The CDR3 extends over 16 amino acids. Losses at the gene ends were 6 bases for V and 1 base for J; bases not matched to a gene: 9. In nucleotides, the CDR3 is TGCGCCAGCAAAGCAGGGGGCGCGGGAAGCAATCAGCCCCAGCATTTT. Translation: CASKAGGAGSNQPQHF.

This rearrangement joins TRBV3-1 (or the pseudogene TRBV3-2) to TRBJ1-1, with unresolved D. The CDR3 totals 14 residues. The germline V and J ends were trimmed by 3 bases and 1 base, with 9 bases remaining between them. The germline CDR1 and CDR2 sequences are LGHDT and YNNKEL (reference sequence). CDR3 region: CASSQGNRNTEAFF. CDR3 nucleotide sequence: TGTGCCAGCAGCCAGGGCAACAGGAACACTGAAGCTTTCTTT.

This chain uses TRBV25-1 with TRBJ1-4; no firm D call. The CDR3 is made up of 13 amino acids. From germline, CDR1 is MGHDK and CDR2 SYGVNS. V was cut by 5 bases and J by 1 base, with 5 bases left in between. The CDR3 reads CASSRVTNEKLFF. Written as DNA, the CDR3 is TGTGCCAGCAGTCGGGTAACTAATGAAAAACTGTTTTTT.

The chain is built from TRBV4-1 and TRBJ1-1, with D possibly TRBD1 on 6 matching bases. The V and J ends lost 0 bases and 1 base respectively, with 9 bases between them. Per the germline V gene, CDR1 is MGHRA and CDR2 is YSYEKL. This CDR3 has 15 amino acids. CDR3 coding DNA: TGCGCCAGCAGCCAAGAAACAGGGCGGAACACTGAAGCTTTCTTT. Amino acids: CASSQETGRNTEAFF.

The V call is TRBV4-1, the J call TRBJ1-5, with D uncertain. This CDR3 has 14 residues. V lost 4 bases to trimming and J lost 4 bases, with 11 bases between them. From germline, CDR1 is MGHRA and CDR2 YSYEKL. The CDR3 region is CASSPLRLNQPQHF. In nucleotides, the CDR3 is TGCGCCAGCAGCCCCCTGAGGTTAAATCAGCCCCAGCATTTT.

To note about this clone: Within the sample, other DNA sequences also encode this same CDR3. The CDR3 DNA reads as TGCGCCAGCAGCTTGGGGCTAGCGGGGGGCACAGATACGCAGTATTTT. Protein sequence: CASSLGLAGGTDTQYF. J is TRBJ2-3 and V is TRBV5-1; 10 bases line up with TRBD2. V dropped 0 bases and J dropped 1; count of bases not matched to a gene: 2. Germline V gene sequence: CDR1 SGHRS, CDR2 YFSETQ. The CDR3 has 16 residues.

This chain connects TRBV4-1 to TRBJ2-7; 11 positions agree with TRBD2. CDR3 size: 16 residues. The germline V gene has CDR1 MGHRA and CDR2 YSYEKL. J gave up 2 bases and V 1 base, and 4 bases lay outside the gene matches. The CDR3 reads CASSQVPSGGTYEQYF. CDR3 nucleotide sequence: TGCGCCAGCAGCCAAGTTCCTAGCGGGGGGACCTACGAGCAGTACTTC.

Here the CDR3 DNA reads TGTGCCAGCAGTTACTCGGGACAGGGCGGCTACACCTTC. Encoded protein: CASSYSGQGGYTF. The rearrangement joins TRBV6-5 to TRBJ1-2, with 9 bases that match TRBD1. The V gene's germline CDR1 is MNHEY and CDR2 SVGAGI. The length of the CDR3 is 13 residues. V was clipped by 0 bases and J by 8 bases; unmatched bases: 1.

The V call is TRBV29-1, the J call TRBJ1-1, with a tentative D call TRBD1 (6 bases). The germline CDR1 and CDR2 sequences are SQVTM and ANQGSEA. Between the trimmed V and J ends, which lost 2 bases and 4 bases, there was a span of 17 bases. There are 15 residues in the CDR3. The CDR3 nucleotides are TGCAGCGTTGAACCCACAGGGTCTAAGGTCACTGAAGCTTTCTTT. It specifies CSVEPTGSKVTEAFF. Filled out from reference TRBV29-1 and TRBJ1-1, the complete variable domain reads SAVISQKPSRDICQRGTSLTIQCQVDSQVTMMFWYRQQPGQSLTLIATANQGSEATYESGFVIDKFPISRPNLTFSTLTVSNMSPEDSSIYLCSVEPTGSKVTEAFFGQGTRLTVV.

The V gene is TRBV7-8, the J gene TRBJ1-6; D remains unclear. This CDR3 has 14 residues. The V and J ends lost 5 bases and 0 bases respectively, with 5 bases between them. From germline, CDR1 is SGHVS and CDR2 FQNEAQ. CDR3 DNA: TGTGCCAGCAGCCTGAGCTCCTATAATTCACCCCTCCACTTT. Translated: CASSLSSYNSPLHF. The variable domain in full, completed from reference TRBV7-8 and TRBJ1-6, reads GAGVSQSPRYKVAKRGQDVALRCDPISGHVSLFWYQQALGQGPEFLTYFQNEAQLDKSGLPSDRFFAERPEGSVSTLKIQRTQQEDSAVYLCASSLSSYNSPLHFGNGTRLTVT.

CDR3 sequence reads: CASSGVSGGQHNEQFF. As DNA, the CDR3 is TGTGCCAGCAGCGGGGTTAGCGGGGGCCAACACAATGAGCAGTTCTTC. The chain is built from TRBV9 and TRBJ2-1, with 9 bases matching TRBD2. The ends lost 3 bases at V and 5 bases at J; junction bases unmatched: 9. From germline, CDR1 is SGDLS and CDR2 YYNGEE. CDR3 size: 16 residues.

The V and J genes are TRBV19 and TRBJ1-2; weak D call: TRBD1 (6 bases). This CDR3 is built from 15 residues. CDR1 and CDR2 (germline): LNHDA, SQIVND (reference sequence). V dropped 5 bases and J dropped 0 bases, with 13 bases sitting between them. For the CDR3, the DNA is TGTGCCAGTAGTTGGACAGCAATAGCTAACTATGGCTACACCTTC. Protein: CASSWTAIANYGYTF.

V and J are TRBV2 and TRBJ1-2; 11 bases are a match to TRBD1. This CDR3 contains 14 residues. The ends lost 4 bases at V and 3 bases at J; junction bases unmatched: 1. Per germline, CDR1 SNHLY and CDR2 FYNNEI. The CDR3 loop reads CASSGGQGDYGYTF. The CDR3 DNA reads as TGTGCCAGCAGTGGGGGACAGGGGGACTATGGCTACACCTTC.